This T cell receptor (beta chain) was captured by sequencing in a study of T-cell memory formation after mild COVID-19. Study as a whole: TCR clusters showed largely donor specificity.

CDR3 length equals 15 residues. The V end lost 1 base, the J end lost 2 bases, and 12 bases lay between the germline ends. Germline CDR1 and CDR2: SEHNR and FQNEAQ (reference sequence). UMIs and sample barcodes were carried by the TCR alpha and TCR beta cDNA libraries that 5'RACE produced using constant-segment primers. MiXCR, run by TCRdb on the 5' RACE reads, gives a single entry per CDR3 protein. The repertoire holds under 300,000 distinct CDR3 sequences, around 8% seen once, with less than 25% in the top ten. Sequencing was carried out using PBMCs or a T cell subset sorted from them (not recorded which). The TCR sequence derives from a man aged 18-30 years who had mild COVID-19 (a few samples of this study predate the infection). Cell type and time point are not known. The chain has TRBV7-9 and TRBJ2-7, with D maybe TRBD2 (7 bases). As DNA, the CDR3 is TGTGCCAGCAGCTTAGGAGGGGGGGTCCCCTACGAGCAGTACTTC. Translated: CASSLGGGVPYEQYF. The full variable domain, its missing parts supplied by reference TRBV7-9 and TRBJ2-7, is DTGVSQNPRHKITKRGQNVTFRCDPISEHNRLYWYRQTLGQGPEFLTYFQNEAQLEKSRLLSDRFSAERPKGSFSTLEIQRTEQGDSAMYLCASSLGGGVPYEQYFGPGTRLTVT.